This T cell receptor beta chain was found in a study of patients and donors after allogeneic stem cell transplantation (dated by TCRdb to the early 2020s). To note about this clonotype: Which antigen it targets is not known. Base-call qualities are not available, and no considerably larger clone is one nucleotide away.

The germline ends are 12 bases apart after V is trimmed by 3 bases and J by 1 base. For CDR1 and CDR2, the germline V gene lists SGHTA and FQGTGA. From cysteine to phenylalanine, the CDR3 is 16 amino acids long. Only the CDR3 part of the read is kept: 48 bases, read in frame from the first base. The library was generated by RT-PCR. The instrument given in TCRdb is NextSeq 550. The public reads were reprocessed in TCRdb via fastp at Q25 and MiXCR, keeping in-frame beta chains. Every CDR3 protein is listed once, alongside the most common genes and DNA of its rows. The table for this sample lists over 150,000 distinct CDR3 sequences; around 28% of them were counted only once. Around 3.2% of the sample goes to the ten largest clones.

The sample comprised blood, either unsorted or a sorted T cell fraction (not recorded which). The receptor was isolated from a human donor who was either an allogeneic HSCT recipient or a stem cell or donor lymphocyte infusion donor (not recorded which). It is not recorded whose cells these are; they may come from a transplant donor. The chain is assembled from TRBV7-3 and TRBJ2-2; TRBD1 is a possible D gene, resting on 5 matching bases. The CDR3 amino acid sequence is: CASSFRGPKNTGELFF. Read as DNA, the sequence is TGTGCCAGCAGCTTTAGGGGCCCGAAGAACACCGGGGAGCTGTTTTTT. The variable domain in full, with residues beyond the CDR3 obtained from the reference TRBV7-3 and TRBJ2-2 genes, is GAGVSQTPSNKVTEKGKYVELRCDPISGHTALYWYRQSLGQGPEFLIYFQGTGAADDSGLPNDRFFAVRPEGSVSTLKIQRTERGDSAVYLCASSFRGPKNTGELFFGEGSRLTVL.